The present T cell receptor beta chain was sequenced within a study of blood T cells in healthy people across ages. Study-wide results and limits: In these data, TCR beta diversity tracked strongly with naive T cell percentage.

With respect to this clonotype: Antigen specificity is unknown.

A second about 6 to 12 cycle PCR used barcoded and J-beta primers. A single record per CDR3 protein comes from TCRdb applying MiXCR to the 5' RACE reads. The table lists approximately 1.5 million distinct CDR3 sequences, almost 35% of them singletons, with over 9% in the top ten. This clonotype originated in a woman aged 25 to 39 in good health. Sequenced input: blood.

CDR3 sequence: CASSPPGQGRWEQYF. In nucleotides, the CDR3 is TGTGCCAGCTCACCACCGGGACAGGGTCGGTGGGAGCAGTACTTC. V usage is TRBV18 and J usage is TRBJ2-7; 9 bases are shared with TRBD1. V dropped 0 bases and J dropped 7; count of bases not matched to a gene: 7. Germline assignment: CDR1 KGHSH and CDR2 LQKENI. The CDR3 has 15 residues.